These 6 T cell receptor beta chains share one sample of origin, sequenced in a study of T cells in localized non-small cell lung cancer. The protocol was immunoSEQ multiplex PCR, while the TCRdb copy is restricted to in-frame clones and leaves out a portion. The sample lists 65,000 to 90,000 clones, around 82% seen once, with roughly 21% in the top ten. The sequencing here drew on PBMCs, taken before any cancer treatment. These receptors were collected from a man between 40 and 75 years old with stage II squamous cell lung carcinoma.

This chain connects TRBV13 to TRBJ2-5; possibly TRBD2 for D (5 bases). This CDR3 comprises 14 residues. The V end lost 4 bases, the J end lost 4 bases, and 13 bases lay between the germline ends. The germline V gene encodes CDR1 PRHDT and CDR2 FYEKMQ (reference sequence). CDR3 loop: CASSSKAGGETQYF. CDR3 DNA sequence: TGTGCCAGCAGCTCTAAGGCGGGTGGAGAGACCCAGTACTTC.

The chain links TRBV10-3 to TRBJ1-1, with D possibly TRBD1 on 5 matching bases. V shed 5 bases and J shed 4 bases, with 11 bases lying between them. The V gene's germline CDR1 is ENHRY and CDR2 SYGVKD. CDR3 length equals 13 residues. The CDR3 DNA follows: TGTGCCATCAGTAGGGGTACAGGCACTGAAGCTTTCTTT. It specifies CAISRGTGTEAFF.

The CDR3 sequence: CASSFSGVYEQYF. The CDR3 DNA sequence: TGTGCCAGCAGTTTTTCGGGAGTCTACGAGCAGTACTTC. The chain recombines TRBV28 with TRBJ2-7; perhaps TRBD2 as D (6 bases). The germline gives CDR1 MDHEN, CDR2 SYDVKM. V was clipped by 3 bases and J by 3 bases, with 9 bases between them. The length of the CDR3 is 13 residues.

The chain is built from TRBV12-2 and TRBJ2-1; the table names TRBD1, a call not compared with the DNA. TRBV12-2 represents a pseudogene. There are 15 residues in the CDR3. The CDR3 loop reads CASRLRGQTYNEQFF. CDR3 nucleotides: TGTGCAAGTCGCTTACGGGGACAGACCTACAATGAGCAGTTCTTC.

The CDR3 protein is CASSHIRRGGTEAFF. The CDR3 DNA reads TGTGCCAGCAGCCATATCCGACGGGGGGGCACTGAAGCTTTCTTT. The chain employs TRBV14 and TRBJ1-1; TRBD1 is a possible D gene (5 bases). Germline CDR1 reads SGHDN; CDR2 reads FVKESK. The V end lost 3 bases, the J end lost 4 bases, and 15 bases lay between the germline ends. The CDR3 is 15 residues long.

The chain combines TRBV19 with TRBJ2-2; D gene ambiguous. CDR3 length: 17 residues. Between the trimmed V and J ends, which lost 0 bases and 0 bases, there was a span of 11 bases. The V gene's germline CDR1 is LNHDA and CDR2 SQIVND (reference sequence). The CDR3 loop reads CASSIDRRRTNTGELFF. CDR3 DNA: TGTGCCAGTAGTATAGATCGGAGACGGACGAACACCGGGGAGCTGTTTTTT.